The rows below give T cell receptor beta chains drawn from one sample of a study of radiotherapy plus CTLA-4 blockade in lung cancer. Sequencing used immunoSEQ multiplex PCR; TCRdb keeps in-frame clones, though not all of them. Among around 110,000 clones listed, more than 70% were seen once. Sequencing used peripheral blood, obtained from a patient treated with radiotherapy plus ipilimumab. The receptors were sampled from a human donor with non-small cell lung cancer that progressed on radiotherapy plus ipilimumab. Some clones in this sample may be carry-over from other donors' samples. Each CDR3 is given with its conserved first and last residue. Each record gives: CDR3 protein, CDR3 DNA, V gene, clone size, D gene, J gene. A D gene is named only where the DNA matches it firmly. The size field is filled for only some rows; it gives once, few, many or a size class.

CDR3aa: CASSIRTSGWDTQYF; CDR3nt: TGTGCCAGCAGCATACGGACTAGCGGTTGGGATACGCAGTATTTT; v_gene: TRBV5-5; abundance: once; d_gene: TRBD2; j_gene: TRBJ2-3
CDR3aa: CASAVRQPQHF; CDR3nt: TGTGCCAGCGCGGTGAGACAGCCCCAGCATTTT; v_gene: TRBV28; abundance: NA; d_gene: NA; j_gene: TRBJ1-5
CDR3aa: CASSLSGTSDYEQYF; CDR3nt: TGTGCCAGCAGCCTATCTGGGACTAGCGACTACGAGCAGTACTTC; v_gene: TRBV7-3; abundance: NA; d_gene: TRBD2; j_gene: TRBJ2-7
CDR3aa: CSARNGYGYTF; CDR3nt: TGCAGTGCTAGAAACGGCTATGGCTACACCTTC; v_gene: TRBV20-1; abundance: NA; d_gene: NA; j_gene: TRBJ1-2
CDR3aa: CASSKYGTVVQGQPQHF; CDR3nt: TGTGCCAGCAGCAAATACGGGACAGTGGTACAGGGCCAGCCCCAGCATTTT; v_gene: TRBV5-6; abundance: once; d_gene: TRBD1; j_gene: TRBJ1-5
CDR3aa: CASSPPLRQGARVGYTF; CDR3nt: TGCGCCAGCAGCCCCCCTTTGCGACAGGGGGCGCGAGTTGGCTACACCTTC; v_gene: TRBV4-1; abundance: few; d_gene: TRBD1; j_gene: TRBJ1-2
CDR3aa: CSAEGLTEAFF; CDR3nt: TGCAGTGCAGAGGGACTCACTGAAGCTTTCTTT; v_gene: TRBV20-1; abundance: NA; d_gene: NA; j_gene: TRBJ1-1
CDR3aa: CASSPGSTNEKLFF; CDR3nt: TGTGCCAGTTCTCCCGGATCAACTAATGAAAAACTGTTTTTT; v_gene: TRBV28; abundance: once; d_gene: NA; j_gene: TRBJ1-4
CDR3aa: CASSLTAGGTGELFF; CDR3nt: TGTGCCAGCAGCTTAACAGCGGGGGGAACCGGGGAGCTGTTTTTT; v_gene: TRBV7-6; abundance: NA; d_gene: TRBD2; j_gene: TRBJ2-2
CDR3aa: CASRRTANTEAFF; CDR3nt: TGTGCCAGCAGACGGACGGCGAACACTGAAGCTTTCTTT; v_gene: TRBV14; abundance: NA; d_gene: NA; j_gene: TRBJ1-1
CDR3aa: CASSQHPTGTNEKLFF; CDR3nt: TGCGCCAGCAGCCAACACCCGACAGGGACTAATGAAAAACTGTTTTTT; v_gene: TRBV4-3; abundance: NA; d_gene: TRBD1; j_gene: TRBJ1-4
CDR3aa: CASSLGQITEAFF; CDR3nt: TGTGCCAGCAGCTTAGGCCAGATCACTGAAGCTTTCTTT; v_gene: TRBV7-6; abundance: NA; d_gene: NA; j_gene: TRBJ1-1
CDR3aa: CASSFRGQGGTYGYTF; CDR3nt: TGTGCCAGCAGCTTCCGGGGACAGGGGGGAACCTATGGCTACACCTTC; v_gene: TRBV11-2; abundance: NA; d_gene: TRBD1; j_gene: TRBJ1-2
CDR3aa: CASSALGQGYNGYTF; CDR3nt: TGTGCCAGCAGTGCGCTAGGACAGGGTTATAATGGCTACACCTTC; v_gene: TRBV2; abundance: NA; d_gene: TRBD1; j_gene: TRBJ1-2
CDR3aa: CATSSPLVGGGTEAFF; CDR3nt: TGTGCCACCAGCAGTCCACTGGTTGGGGGCGGCACTGAAGCTTTCTTT; v_gene: TRBV15; abundance: NA; d_gene: NA; j_gene: TRBJ1-1
CDR3aa: CASRGTGYYDEQYF; CDR3nt: TGTGCCAGTAGGGGGACAGGGTATTATGACGAGCAGTACTTC; v_gene: TRBV19; abundance: NA; d_gene: TRBD1; j_gene: TRBJ2-7
CDR3aa: CASSQVTSYNTGELFF; CDR3nt: TGTGCCAGCAGCCAGGTGACTAGCTATAACACCGGGGAGCTGTTTTTT; v_gene: TRBV4-2; abundance: NA; d_gene: TRBD2; j_gene: TRBJ2-2
CDR3aa: CATSRRAGVVNEQFF; CDR3nt: TGTGCCACCAGCAGGCGCGCAGGGGTTGTCAATGAGCAGTTCTTC; v_gene: TRBV15; abundance: NA; d_gene: NA; j_gene: TRBJ2-1
CDR3aa: CASSQSPDFRSRTDTQYF; CDR3nt: TGTGCCAGCAGCCAATCCCCTGACTTCCGTTCTCGCACAGATACGCAGTATTTT; v_gene: TRBV11-2; abundance: NA; d_gene: NA; j_gene: TRBJ2-3
CDR3aa: CTSSQTGQGTPEQFF; CDR3nt: TGCACCAGCAGCCAAACGGGACAGGGAACACCGGAGCAGTTCTTC; v_gene: TRBV1; abundance: NA; d_gene: NA; j_gene: TRBJ2-1
CDR3aa: CASSVGGNTEVFF; CDR3nt: TGTGCCAGCAGCGTAGGTGGGAACACTGAAGTTTTCTTT; v_gene: TRBV9; abundance: NA; d_gene: NA; j_gene: TRBJ1-1
CDR3aa: CASSQQYQETQYF; CDR3nt: TGCGCCAGCAGCCAACAATACCAAGAGACCCAGTACTTC; v_gene: TRBV5-1; abundance: NA; d_gene: NA; j_gene: TRBJ2-5
CDR3aa: CASSLLAGGLSYEQYF; CDR3nt: TGTGCCAGCAGCCTCTTAGCGGGGGGCCTTTCCTACGAGCAGTACTTC; v_gene: TRBV5-6; abundance: NA; d_gene: TRBD2; j_gene: TRBJ2-7
CDR3aa: CASSLGASGGPSTDTQYF; CDR3nt: TGTGCCAGCAGCTTGGGGGCTAGCGGGGGGCCTAGCACAGATACGCAGTATTTT; v_gene: TRBV5-4; abundance: NA; d_gene: TRBD2; j_gene: TRBJ2-3
CDR3aa: CASSLRALQETQYF; CDR3nt: TGTGCCAGTAGTCTCAGGGCGCTCCAAGAGACCCAGTACTTC; v_gene: TRBV19; abundance: few; d_gene: NA; j_gene: TRBJ2-5
CDR3aa: CASSGSGSRGETQYF; CDR3nt: TGTGCCAGCAGTGGGTCGGGGTCCAGGGGAGAGACCCAGTACTTC; v_gene: TRBV2; abundance: NA; d_gene: NA; j_gene: TRBJ2-5
CDR3aa: CASSEQTQNSPLHF; CDR3nt: TGTGCCAGCAGTGAACAGACACAAAATTCACCCCTCCACTTT; v_gene: TRBV2; abundance: NA; d_gene: NA; j_gene: TRBJ1-6
CDR3aa: CASSQGLANYEQYF; CDR3nt: TGTGCCAGCAGCCAAGGTCTAGCGAACTACGAGCAGTACTTC; v_gene: TRBV4-2; abundance: NA; d_gene: NA; j_gene: TRBJ2-7
CDR3aa: CASSLQGASNQPQHF; CDR3nt: TGTGCCAGCAGTCTACAGGGCGCTAGTAATCAGCCCCAGCATTTT; v_gene: TRBV7-8; abundance: NA; d_gene: NA; j_gene: TRBJ1-5
CDR3aa: CASSPPGRINEKLFF; CDR3nt: TGTGCCAGCTCACCACCGGGACGGATCAATGAAAAACTGTTTTTT; v_gene: TRBV18; abundance: NA; d_gene: NA; j_gene: TRBJ1-4
CDR3aa: CASSLSGQNTGELFF; CDR3nt: TGCGCCAGCAGCTTGTCCGGACAGAACACCGGGGAGCTGTTTTTT; v_gene: TRBV5-1; abundance: once; d_gene: NA; j_gene: TRBJ2-2
CDR3aa: CASSSRGASTDTQYF; CDR3nt: TGCGCCAGCAGCAGCAGGGGGGCCAGCACAGATACGCAGTATTTT; v_gene: TRBV5-1; abundance: NA; d_gene: NA; j_gene: TRBJ2-3
CDR3aa: CASSPRDSLNTEAFF; CDR3nt: TGTGCCAGTAGTCCTCGGGACAGCCTGAACACTGAAGCTTTCTTT; v_gene: TRBV19; abundance: NA; d_gene: TRBD1; j_gene: TRBJ1-1
CDR3aa: CASSVVIRGFTEAFF; CDR3nt: TGTGCCAGCAGCGTAGTAATCCGTGGGTTCACTGAAGCTTTCTTT; v_gene: TRBV9; abundance: NA; d_gene: NA; j_gene: TRBJ1-1
CDR3aa: CASSQSIAGLETQYF; CDR3nt: TGCGCCAGCAGCCAATCGATAGCAGGGTTAGAGACCCAGTACTTC; v_gene: TRBV4-1; abundance: NA; d_gene: NA; j_gene: TRBJ2-5
CDR3aa: CASSKQGGYEQFF; CDR3nt: TGCGCCAGCAGCAAACAGGGGGGGTATGAGCAGTTCTTC; v_gene: TRBV5-1; abundance: NA; d_gene: NA; j_gene: TRBJ2-1
CDR3aa: CASSNQETQYF; CDR3nt: TGTGCCAGCTCAAACCAAGAGACCCAGTACTTC; v_gene: TRBV18; abundance: NA; d_gene: NA; j_gene: TRBJ2-5
CDR3aa: CAISERGSGEKLFF; CDR3nt: TGTGCCATCAGTGAGCGGGGAAGCGGTGAAAAACTGTTTTTT; v_gene: TRBV10-3; abundance: NA; d_gene: NA; j_gene: TRBJ1-4
CDR3aa: CASSSPRGGGDEKLFF; CDR3nt: TGTGCCAGCAGTTCTCCTCGGGGTGGGGGGGATGAAAAACTGTTTTTT; v_gene: TRBV27; abundance: few; d_gene: NA; j_gene: TRBJ1-4
CDR3aa: CASSRPGTGGYEQYF; CDR3nt: TGTGCCAGCAGTAGACCCGGGACAGGGGGCTACGAGCAGTACTTC; v_gene: TRBV28; abundance: NA; d_gene: TRBD1; j_gene: TRBJ2-7
CDR3aa: CASSQDNGAGAGEQYF; CDR3nt: TGCGCCAGCAGCCAAGATAACGGAGCGGGGGCCGGGGAGCAGTACTTC; v_gene: TRBV4-3; abundance: NA; d_gene: TRBD2; j_gene: TRBJ2-7
CDR3aa: CASSPAGQGAYNEQFF; CDR3nt: TGTGCCAGCAGCCCTGCTGGACAGGGGGCCTACAATGAGCAGTTCTTC; v_gene: TRBV9; abundance: NA; d_gene: TRBD1; j_gene: TRBJ2-1
CDR3aa: CASSATGTASNYGYTF; CDR3nt: TGCGCCAGCAGCGCAACCGGGACAGCCTCAAACTATGGCTACACCTTC; v_gene: TRBV5-1; abundance: once; d_gene: TRBD1; j_gene: TRBJ1-2
CDR3aa: CASSSSSGGAYEQYF; CDR3nt: TGTGCCAGCAGCTCGTCAAGCGGGGGGGCCTACGAGCAGTACTTC; v_gene: TRBV7-2; abundance: NA; d_gene: TRBD2; j_gene: TRBJ2-7
CDR3aa: CASSLFNRGNTGELFF; CDR3nt: TGTGCCAGCAGCTTATTTAACAGGGGGAACACCGGGGAGCTGTTTTTT; v_gene: TRBV7-8; abundance: NA; d_gene: TRBD1; j_gene: TRBJ2-2
CDR3aa: CASSSPTSFSTDTQYF; CDR3nt: TGCGCCAGCAGCTCTCCGACTAGCTTTAGCACAGATACGCAGTATTTT; v_gene: TRBV5-1; abundance: NA; d_gene: TRBD2; j_gene: TRBJ2-3
CDR3aa: CASSLDGRPSTDTQYF; CDR3nt: TGCGCCAGCAGCTTGGACGGGCGCCCGAGCACAGATACGCAGTATTTT; v_gene: TRBV5-1; abundance: NA; d_gene: NA; j_gene: TRBJ2-3
CDR3aa: CASSLDPGGYEQYF; CDR3nt: TGCGCCAGCAGCTTGGATCCAGGAGGTTACGAGCAGTACTTC; v_gene: TRBV5-1; abundance: NA; d_gene: NA; j_gene: TRBJ2-7
CDR3aa: CASSQGRDSANTGELFF; CDR3nt: TGCGCCAGCAGCCAAGGGAGAGATTCGGCGAACACCGGGGAGCTGTTTTTT; v_gene: TRBV4-1; abundance: once; d_gene: NA; j_gene: TRBJ2-2
CDR3aa: CASSLVYRVTTYGYTF; CDR3nt: TGTGCCAGCAGCTTAGTATACAGGGTCACAACCTATGGCTACACCTTC; v_gene: TRBV7-9; abundance: NA; d_gene: NA; j_gene: TRBJ1-2
CDR3aa: CATSRVGQGAISEKLFF; CDR3nt: TGTGCCACCAGCAGAGTAGGACAGGGGGCTATCTCTGAAAAACTGTTTTTT; v_gene: TRBV15; abundance: NA; d_gene: TRBD1; j_gene: TRBJ1-4
CDR3aa: CASSRGTAANYGYTF; CDR3nt: TGTGCGAGCAGCCGTGGGACAGCAGCTAACTATGGCTACACCTTC; v_gene: TRBV7-9; abundance: NA; d_gene: TRBD1; j_gene: TRBJ1-2
CDR3aa: CSTRGSGGPTDTQYF; CDR3nt: TGCAGCACCCGTGGTAGCGGGGGGCCCACAGATACGCAGTATTTT; v_gene: TRBV29-1; abundance: NA; d_gene: TRBD2; j_gene: TRBJ2-3
CDR3aa: CASSGGHNEQFF; CDR3nt: TGTGCCAGCAGCGGAGGACACAATGAGCAGTTCTTC; v_gene: TRBV9; abundance: NA; d_gene: NA; j_gene: TRBJ2-1
CDR3aa: CASSVVATTDTQYF; CDR3nt: TGTGCCAGCAGTGTAGTAGCGACCACAGATACGCAGTATTTT; v_gene: TRBV2; abundance: NA; d_gene: NA; j_gene: TRBJ2-3
CDR3aa: CASSRGVVGGAGYTEAFF; CDR3nt: TGTGCCAGCAGCCGCGGAGTCGTAGGGGGCGCGGGGTACACTGAAGCTTTCTTT; v_gene: TRBV7-3; abundance: few; d_gene: TRBD1; j_gene: TRBJ1-1
CDR3aa: CASSPTGTGGARPQHF; CDR3nt: TGTGCCAGCTCACCAACCGGGACAGGGGGCGCGAGGCCCCAGCATTTT; v_gene: TRBV18; abundance: NA; d_gene: TRBD1; j_gene: TRBJ1-5
CDR3aa: CASSLDRYQPQHF; CDR3nt: TGTGCCAGCAGTTTAGACAGGTATCAGCCCCAGCATTTT; v_gene: TRBV28; abundance: NA; d_gene: NA; j_gene: TRBJ1-5